Below are 26 T cell receptor beta chains sequenced from a single sample in a study of beta chain features in type 1 diabetes. The sequenced template was cDNA made from the entire isolated RNA. Profiled with immunoSEQ multiplex PCR; TCRdb holds only in-frame clones, not every one. The data contain around 180,000 clones, about 13% of them singletons. The sequenced sample consisted of central memory CD4+ T cells from blood. All receptors come from a woman aged 18-35 years in good health.

This clone was seen more than once but under ten times. The chain carries TRBV5-1 and TRBJ2-5; possibly TRBD1 for D (6 bases). The CDR3 spans 13 residues. Germline values: CDR1 SGHRS, CDR2 YFSETQ. V lost 2 bases and J lost 2, with 7 bases in between. CDR3 sequence reads: CASSFTGQETQYF. The CDR3 DNA reads TGCGCCAGCAGCTTCACAGGGCAAGAGACCCAGTACTTC.

The chain uses TRBV27 and TRBJ1-5, with TRBD1 matching 7 bases. Germline V gene lookup returns CDR1 MNHEY and CDR2 SMNVEV (reference sequence). This CDR3 region has 18 residues. The V gene end was trimmed by 3 bases and the J gene end by 7 bases; junction bases not matched to a gene: 18. In DNA, the CDR3 is TGTGCCAGCAGTTTCCAACTTTTACGACAGGGCGGACGACAGCCCCAGCATTTT. Its protein product is CASSFQLLRQGGRQPQHF.

This chain connects TRBV7-9 to TRBJ2-7; 9 bases match TRBD2. The CDR3 length is 15 residues. V shed 1 base, J shed 2 bases, and the junction held 3 bases outside the gene matches. CDR1 and CDR2 from the germline V gene are SEHNR and FQNEAQ (reference sequence). The CDR3 protein is CASSLGREGTYEQYF. As DNA, the CDR3 is TGTGCCAGCAGCTTAGGGCGGGAGGGAACCTACGAGCAGTACTTC.

The CDR3 DNA is TGTGCCAGCAACCCCTCGGACAGGGACCACGAGCAGTACTTC. Amino acid sequence: CASNPSDRDHEQYF. V is TRBV28 and J is TRBJ2-7; 8 bases match TRBD1. J gave up 5 bases and V 7 bases, and 10 bases lay outside the gene matches. The CDR3 consists of 14 residues. CDR1 and CDR2 from the germline V gene are MDHEN and SYDVKM.

This clone turned up a few times. An end of the junction differs from the germline gene, which may be a read error. The chain has TRBV7-9 and TRBJ2-7; 14 bases are a match to TRBD2. CDR3 size: 16 residues. CDR1 and CDR2 from the germline V gene are SEHNR and FQNEAQ (reference sequence). The CDR3 sequence: CASSIAGTSGRQEQYF. In nucleotides, the CDR3 is TGTGCCAGCAGCATAGCAGGGACTAGCGGGAGACAAGAGCAGTACTTC.

In its sample, this clone was seen a few times. The junction differs from germline at one of its ends, possibly a read error. The genes are TRBV7-7 and TRBJ2-5; TRBD2 matches 11 bases. This CDR3 spans 17 amino acids. CDR1 and CDR2 (germline): SSHAT, FNYEAQ (reference sequence). CDR3 sequence reads: CASSSGTSGGAYETQYF. CDR3 coding DNA: TGTGCTAGCAGCTCCGGGACTAGCGGTGGGGCGTATGAGACCCAGTACTTC.

This clone has just a few counts. This chain's CDR3 is CASSSVAGGTTDTQYF. The CDR3 bases are TGTGCCAGCAGCTCGGTAGCGGGAGGGACCACAGATACGCAGTATTTT. V is TRBV7-2 and J is TRBJ2-3; 11 bases match TRBD2. Germline CDR1 and CDR2: SGHTA and FQGNSA. This CDR3 contains 16 residues. Trimming at V came to 4 bases and at J to 2 bases, leaving 5 bases not matched to a gene.

A few counts support this clone. The V call is TRBV4-3, the J call TRBJ2-5, with 8 positions matching TRBD2. Germline CDR1 LGHNA, CDR2 YSLEER. The V segment lost 0 bases and the J segment 0 bases; nucleotides outside the gene matches: 9. The CDR3 has 18 residues. This CDR3 reads CASSQDFGRGGYQETQYF. The CDR3 DNA reads TGCGCCAGCAGCCAAGATTTCGGGAGGGGCGGGTACCAAGAGACCCAGTACTTC.

The chain couples TRBV5-1 to TRBJ1-2, with 8 bases aligning to TRBD1. CDR3 length: 14 amino acids. The germline CDR1 and CDR2 sequences are SGHRS and YFSETQ. Germline trimming cut 1 base from V and 4 bases from J; bases unmatched to any gene: 3. The CDR3 region is CASSLTGGSYGYTF. CDR3 bases: TGCGCCAGCAGCTTGACAGGGGGATCCTATGGCTACACCTTC.

The V and J genes are TRBV6-6 and TRBJ2-4; TRBD1 aligns across 9 bases. CDR1 and CDR2 (germline): MNHNY, SVGAGI (reference sequence). The CDR3 loop spans 14 amino acids. V lost 8 bases, J lost 3 bases, and 5 bases stayed unmatched. CDR3 sequence reads: CASGRDRVKNIQYF. CDR3 nucleotide sequence: TGTGCCAGCGGACGGGACAGGGTCAAAAACATTCAGTACTTC.

The J gene is TRBJ2-4, the V gene TRBV19; the match to TRBD2 covers 9 bases. This CDR3 has 14 amino acids. V lost 9 bases, J lost 0 bases, and 3 bases stayed unmatched. Looked up from germline, CDR1 is LNHDA and CDR2 is SQIVND (reference sequence). The CDR3 DNA sequence: TGTGCCAGAGATAGCGGGAGAGCCAAAAACATTCAGTACTTC. It yields the protein CARDSGRAKNIQYF.

This clone has more than one count but fewer than ten. V gene TRBV28 combines with J gene TRBJ1-5; 10 bases line up with TRBD1. Germline CDR1 is MDHEN and CDR2 is SYDVKM. The CDR3 has 14 residues. The V segment lost 3 bases and the J segment 7 bases; nucleotides outside the gene matches: 3. In DNA form, the CDR3 reads TGTGCCAGCAGTTTCCGGGACAGGGGACAGCCCCAGCATTTT. Protein sequence: CASSFRDRGQPQHF.

V and J are TRBV7-2 and TRBJ1-3; D is possibly TRBD1 (6 bases). Germline CDR1 reads SGHTA; CDR2 reads FQGNSA. The ends were cut back, 5 bases at V and 2 bases at J, with 13 bases in the middle. CDR3 length equals 15 residues. The DNA for the CDR3 is TGTGCCAGCAGCCCACAGGGAACAGCTGGAAACACCATATATTTT. It translates to CASSPQGTAGNTIYF.

A few counts support this clone. The rearrangement links TRBV2 to TRBJ1-1; D is uncertain. This CDR3 comprises 13 residues. Germline assignment: CDR1 SNHLY and CDR2 FYNNEI. V was pared by 5 bases and J by 3 bases, with 10 bases between. The CDR3 sequence is CASSPRGYTEAFF. CDR3 DNA sequence: TGTGCCAGCAGTCCACGAGGATACACTGAAGCTTTCTTT.

CDR3 DNA: TGTGCCAGTAGCCCGGACAGGTTTAGCAATCAGCCCCAGCATTTT. It translates to CASSPDRFSNQPQHF. The chain joins TRBV19 to TRBJ1-5, with 7 bases aligning to TRBD1. Losses at the gene ends were 6 bases for V and 0 bases for J; bases not matched to a gene: 5. Germline V gene sequence: CDR1 LNHDA, CDR2 SQIVND (reference sequence). The CDR3 loop spans 15 amino acids.

This clone appeared a few times. This CDR3 reads CASSTRDFADTQYF. The CDR3 DNA reads as TGTGCCAGCAGCACCCGGGACTTCGCAGATACGCAGTATTTT. J is TRBJ2-3 and V is TRBV7-9; D possibly corresponds to TRBD2 (6 bases). This CDR3 region has 14 residues. CDR1 and CDR2 from the germline V gene are SEHNR and FQNEAQ (reference sequence). V was shortened by 5 bases and J by 4 bases, with 13 bases between the two germline ends.

The V and J genes are TRBV27 and TRBJ1-2; 8 positions match TRBD1. V shed 6 bases, J shed 4 bases, and the junction held 10 bases outside the gene matches. This CDR3 contains 15 residues. CDR1 MNHEY and CDR2 SMNVEV come from the germline V gene (reference sequence). The CDR3 protein is CASRPQGAYSYGYTF. The CDR3 bases are TGTGCCAGCAGACCGCAGGGGGCATATAGCTATGGCTACACCTTC.

The sample holds a few counts of this clone. The CDR3: CSEGARSMNTEAFF. The CDR3 region has the DNA TGCAGCGAGGGGGCCAGGAGCATGAACACTGAAGCTTTCTTT. The chain joins TRBV29-1 to TRBJ1-1, with 7 bases identical to TRBD1. The CDR3 is made up of 14 amino acids. CDR1 and CDR2 (germline): SQVTM, ANQGSEA. V lost 7 bases to trimming and J lost 0 bases; unmatched junction nucleotides: 8.

The rearrangement links TRBV29-1 to TRBJ2-1, with 8 bases fitting TRBD2. The trim removed 5 bases at V and 9 bases at J, leaving 6 bases unmatched. The CDR3 runs 12 residues. Per germline, CDR1 SQVTM and CDR2 ANQGSEA. The DNA of the CDR3 is TGCAGCGTTCCAGCGGGGGCTGGTGAGCAGTTCTTC. This gives the protein CSVPAGAGEQFF.

This clone has only a few counts. The V and J genes are TRBV7-2 and TRBJ2-3; 7 bases agree with TRBD1. The V gene end was trimmed by 2 bases and the J gene end by 4 bases; junction bases not matched to a gene: 6. In germline, CDR1 is SGHTA, CDR2 FQGNSA. This CDR3 region has 15 residues. For the CDR3, the DNA is TGTGCCAGCAGCTTAACAGGGGAAGGGGCAGATACGCAGTATTTT. Translated: CASSLTGEGADTQYF.

In the case of this clone: In the same sample, other DNA sequences code for this CDR3. The chain links TRBV9 to TRBJ2-1, with 8 bases fitting TRBD2. Germline V gives CDR1 SGDLS, CDR2 YYNGEE. This CDR3 has 15 amino acids. V shed 1 base and J 0 bases; nucleotides not matched to a gene: 0. The CDR3 spells CASSVSGSSYNEQFF. CDR3 nucleotide sequence: TGTGCCAGCAGCGTAAGCGGGAGCTCCTACAATGAGCAGTTCTTC.

This clone has more than one count but fewer than ten. The chain employs TRBV6-1 and TRBJ1-1, with D unclear. Trimming removed 6 bases at V and 4 bases at J, with 12 bases between. The germline V gene encodes CDR1 MNHNS and CDR2 SASEGT. This CDR3 region has 13 residues. The CDR3 spells CASRLLGGTEAFF. The CDR3 region has the DNA TGTGCCAGCAGGCTGTTAGGCGGCACTGAAGCTTTCTTT.

CDR3 nucleotides: TGTGCCAGCTCACCGGGACAGAAGACTATAGAGCAGTACTTC. Protein sequence: CASSPGQKTIEQYF. This chain links TRBV18 with TRBJ2-7; 7 nucleotides agree with TRBD1. The CDR3 consists of 14 residues. Germline CDR1 reads KGHSH; CDR2 reads LQKENI. V lost 3 bases and J lost 7; bases outside the gene matches: 9.

The V call is TRBV9, the J call TRBJ1-2; TRBD1 is a possible D gene (6 bases). Trimming pared 3 bases from V and 2 bases from J, leaving 11 bases between. The CDR3 totals 14 residues. From germline, CDR1 is SGDLS and CDR2 YYNGEE. CDR3 in amino acids: CASSAEGVNYGYTF. Here the CDR3 DNA reads TGTGCCAGCAGCGCCGAGGGGGTCAACTATGGCTACACCTTC. The full variable domain, in which reference TRBV9 and TRBJ1-2 provide the parts outside the CDR3, is DSGVTQTPKHLITATGQRVTLRCSPRSGDLSVYWYQQSLDQGLQFLIQYYNGEERAKGNILERFSAQQFPDLHSELNLSSLELGDSALYFCASSAEGVNYGYTFGSGTRLTVV.

A few counts support this clone. The chain recombines TRBV9 with TRBJ2-2, with 7 bases that match TRBD1. V shed 7 bases and J 0 bases; nucleotides not matched to a gene: 6. CDR3 length: 15 amino acids. Germline assignment: CDR1 SGDLS and CDR2 YYNGEE. CDR3 region: CASGRQGTNTGELFF. The CDR3 nucleotides are TGTGCCAGCGGAAGACAGGGTACGAACACCGGGGAGCTGTTTTTT. Full variable domain (outside the CDR3, taken from reference TRBV9 and TRBJ2-2): DSGVTQTPKHLITATGQRVTLRCSPRSGDLSVYWYQQSLDQGLQFLIQYYNGEERAKGNILERFSAQQFPDLHSELNLSSLELGDSALYFCASGRQGTNTGELFFGEGSRLTVL.

The CDR3 here is CAKAWEAEQFF. The CDR3 DNA sequence: TGTGCCAAGGCCTGGGAGGCAGAGCAGTTCTTC. This chain joins TRBV7-9 and TRBJ2-1; maybe TRBD2 (6 bases). V lost 10 bases and J 10 bases, leaving 14 bases between the germline ends. The CDR3 runs 11 residues. Germline loops: CDR1 SEHNR, CDR2 FQNEAQ (reference sequence). Based on the CDR3 plus reference TRBV7-9 and TRBJ2-1, the full variable domain is DTGVSQNPRHKITKRGQNVTFRCDPISEHNRLYWYRQTLGQGPEFLTYFQNEAQLEKSRLLSDRFSAERPKGSFSTLEIQRTEQGDSAMYLCAKAWEAEQFFGPGTRLTVL.